The 20 T cell receptor beta chains presented below share a single source sample, sequenced in a study of control samples from healthy donors and cancer patients (dated by TCRdb to about 2020). Library construction relied on the immunoSEQ multiplex PCR assay. This immuneACCESS table, as held by TCRdb, lists in-frame sequences with V and J called but not all clones. Of the missing ones, under half trace to an unresolved V gene in checked studies; the others have no known cause. The sample has approximately 86,000 clones on record, 86% of them singletons. The top ten hold more than 20% of the sample. The sample was blood. These receptors all come from a man younger than 45 in good health.

For the CDR3, the DNA is TGTGCCAGCAGTGAGGAGGCTGGCGCTTTCTTT. It codes for CASSEEAGAFF. V is TRBV2 and J is TRBJ1-1; no reliable D call. In germline, CDR1 is SNHLY, CDR2 FYNNEI. Between the trimmed V and J ends, which lost 3 bases and 11 bases, there was a span of 10 bases. The CDR3 consists of 11 residues.

The chain combines TRBV3-1 (or the pseudogene TRBV3-2) with TRBJ2-5; 7 bases agree with TRBD2. Germline trimming cut 4 bases from V and 6 bases from J; bases unmatched to any gene: 11. This CDR3 is built from 15 residues. CDR1 is LGHDT, CDR2 YNNKEL, per germline (reference sequence). CDR3 sequence reads: CASSPAYGGGQTQYF. The CDR3 DNA sequence: TGTGCCAGCAGCCCGGCTTACGGCGGGGGTCAGACCCAGTACTTC.

The chain uses TRBV18 and TRBJ1-6, with TRBD1 identical over 8 bases. The CDR3 is 15 amino acids. Germline V gene data show CDR1 as KGHSH and CDR2 as LQKENI. The J segment lost 8 bases and the V segment lost 2 bases, leaving 5 bases of the junction unmatched. CDR3 nucleotides: TGTGCCAGCTCACCAAGGACAGGGACGGATTCACCCCTCCACTTT. As protein: CASSPRTGTDSPLHF.

The chain has TRBV6-5 and TRBJ1-1; D uncertain. CDR1 and CDR2 from the germline V gene are MNHEY and SVGAGI. The CDR3 extends over 13 amino acids. The V and J ends lost 1 base and 5 bases respectively, with 8 bases between them. Here the CDR3 DNA reads TGTGCCAGCAGTTACTGGGCGGGGACTGAAGCTTTCTTT. Translation: CASSYWAGTEAFF.

This sequence joins TRBV4-1 and TRBJ1-3, with 7 bases matching TRBD1. Germline lookup yields CDR1 MGHRA and CDR2 YSYEKL. The CDR3 has 15 residues. V shed 0 bases and J 1 base; nucleotides not matched to a gene: 0. CDR3 DNA sequence: TGCGCCAGCAGCCAAGACAGGGGGTCTGGAAACACCATATATTTT. It translates to CASSQDRGSGNTIYF.

V gene TRBV27 combines with J gene TRBJ1-5; perhaps TRBD1 as D (5 bases). This CDR3 spans 14 amino acids. In germline, CDR1 is MNHEY, CDR2 SMNVEV (reference sequence). Trimming pared 6 bases from V and 1 base from J, leaving 10 bases between. The CDR3 sequence: CASRPGRSNQPQHF. CDR3 sequence (DNA): TGTGCCAGCAGGCCGGGACGGAGCAATCAGCCCCAGCATTTT.

The chain joins TRBV19 to TRBJ1-2; a possible D gene is TRBD1 (5 bases). The V gene lost 6 bases and the J gene lost 4 bases, with 15 bases spanning the gap. The CDR3 is 14 residues long. The germline gives CDR1 LNHDA, CDR2 SQIVND (reference sequence). CDR3 nucleotide sequence: TGTGCCAGTAGCCCAATGTCAGGGCCCTATGGCTACACCTTC. Protein product: CASSPMSGPYGYTF.

This chain joins TRBV5-4 and TRBJ2-6; TRBD1 aligns across 7 bases. The CDR3 totals 17 residues. Germline V CDR1 and CDR2: SGHNT, YYREEE (reference sequence). Trimming took 4 bases from V and 1 from J; bases not matched to a gene: 8. CDR3: CASSGPGQFSGANVLTF. The CDR3 coding sequence is TGTGCCAGCAGCGGTCCGGGACAGTTTTCTGGGGCCAACGTCCTGACTTTC. The full variable domain, with the rest looked up from reference TRBV5-4 and TRBJ2-6, is ETGVTQSPTHLIKTRGQQVTLRCSSQSGHNTVSWYQQALGQGPQFIFQYYREEENGRGNFPPRFSGLQFPNYSSELNVNALELDDSALYLCASSGPGQFSGANVLTFGAGSRLTVL.

The gene calls are TRBV5-8 and TRBJ1-4, with D tentatively TRBD1 (6 bases). Trimming stripped 0 bases from V and 7 bases from J, with 10 bases between. In germline, CDR1 is SGHTS, CDR2 YDEGEE. This CDR3 contains 14 residues. CDR3 DNA sequence: TGTGCCAGCAGCTTGGAGGGGGTGGGTGAAAAACTGTTTTTT. As protein: CASSLEGVGEKLFF. The full variable domain, in which reference TRBV5-8 and TRBJ1-4 provide the parts outside the CDR3, is EAGVTQSPTHLIKTRGQQATLRCSPISGHTSVYWYQQALGLGLQFLLWYDEGEERNRGNFPPRFSGRQFPNYSSELNVNALELEDSALYLCASSLEGVGEKLFFGSGTQLSVL.

This clone was seen just once. The CDR3 spells CASSPGGLASYEQYF. The DNA of the CDR3 is TGTGCCAGCAGCCCAGGGGGACTAGCCTCCTACGAGCAGTACTTC. The V call is TRBV7-2, the J call TRBJ2-7, with 9 bases lining up with TRBD2. This CDR3 spans 15 amino acids. V was pared by 5 bases and J by 0 bases, with 5 bases of the junction left unmatched. Germline V gene data show CDR1 as SGHTA and CDR2 as FQGNSA.

This chain joins TRBV5-6 and TRBJ2-7; 8 bases align to TRBD1. V was clipped by 0 bases and J by 1 base; unmatched bases: 0. CDR3 length: 14 residues. The germline gives CDR1 SGHDT, CDR2 YYEEEE. CDR3 amino acids: CASSLDRGSYEQYV. The CDR3 coding sequence is TGTGCCAGCAGCTTGGACAGGGGGTCCTACGAGCAGTACGTC.

The rearrangement links TRBV7-2 to TRBJ2-5, with D possibly TRBD2 on 6 matching bases. V was shortened by 0 bases and J by 2 bases, with 7 bases between the two germline ends. The CDR3 has 14 amino acids. Germline values: CDR1 SGHTA, CDR2 FQGNSA. The CDR3 reads CASSLAGGQETQYF. The CDR3 bases are TGTGCCAGCAGCTTAGCGGGGGGTCAAGAGACCCAGTACTTC.

This chain links TRBV5-1 with TRBJ1-3, with D possibly being TRBD1 (5 bases). Germline V gene data show CDR1 as SGHRS and CDR2 as YFSETQ. Trimming took off 2 bases at V and 2 bases at J, with 14 bases between the two ends. The CDR3 loop spans 16 amino acids. CDR3 sequence: CASSLVPAGPGNTIYF. The CDR3 DNA follows: TGCGCCAGCAGCTTAGTCCCGGCAGGGCCTGGAAACACCATATATTTT.

This clone turned up a few times. This same CDR3 is encoded by further DNA sequences in the sample. CDR3 loop: CASTGNTDTQYF. The CDR3 nucleotides read TGTGCCAGCACCGGCAACACAGATACGCAGTATTTT. V usage is TRBV12-3 or TRBV12-4 and J usage is TRBJ2-3; D unresolved. The germline V and J ends were trimmed by 7 bases and 2 bases, with 7 bases remaining between them. The CDR3 runs 12 residues.

This clone was recorded only once. The chain is built from TRBV6-6 and TRBJ2-6; D is possibly TRBD1 (5 bases). The CDR3 contains 15 residues. V was shortened by 5 bases and J by 0 bases, with 8 bases between the two germline ends. Looked up from germline, CDR1 is MNHNY and CDR2 is SVGAGI (reference sequence). CDR3 loop: CASSDDSSGANVLTF. In DNA, the CDR3 is TGTGCCAGCAGTGACGACAGCTCTGGGGCCAACGTCCTGACTTTC.

This rearrangement joins TRBV3-1 (or the pseudogene TRBV3-2) to TRBJ1-2, with D perhaps matching TRBD1 (6 bases). CDR1 and CDR2 (germline): LGHDT, YNNKEL (reference sequence). CDR3 length equals 11 residues. Trimming removed 0 bases from V and 14 bases from J, with 10 bases in between. In DNA, the CDR3 is TGTGCCAGCAGCCAAGAGGGACAACGGACCTTC. Translation: CASSQEGQRTF.

The V and J genes are TRBV5-4 and TRBJ2-1, with a possible D match to TRBD2 (5 bases). The V end was cut by 2 bases, the J end by 0 bases, with 9 bases between. The germline V gene has CDR1 SGHNT and CDR2 YYREEE (reference sequence). CDR3 length: 15 amino acids. CDR3 in amino acids: CASSLEGSSYNEQFF. CDR3 coding DNA: TGTGCCAGCAGCTTAGAGGGCTCCTCCTACAATGAGCAGTTCTTC.

The rearrangement joins TRBV5-5 to TRBJ1-2; 8 bases map to TRBD1. Germline V CDR1 and CDR2: SGHKS, YYEKEE (reference sequence). V gave up 4 bases and J gave up 9 bases; unmatched junction bases: 8. The CDR3 is made up of 13 amino acids. The CDR3 reads CASSPRQGLSYTF. The DNA of the CDR3 is TGTGCCAGCAGCCCGCGACAGGGGCTGAGCTACACCTTC. The complete variable domain, with remaining parts taken from reference TRBV5-5 and TRBJ1-2, reads DAGVTQSPTHLIKTRGQQVTLRCSPISGHKSVSWYQQVLGQGPQFIFQYYEKEERGRGNFPDRFSARQFPNYSSELNVNALLLGDSALYLCASSPRQGLSYTFGSGTRLTVV.

This clone was seen a handful of times. The chain recombines TRBV6-5 with TRBJ1-2, with D unclear. In germline, CDR1 is MNHEY, CDR2 SVGAGI. V lost 2 bases and J 5 bases, leaving 12 bases between the germline ends. The CDR3 totals 14 residues. The CDR3, as DNA: TGTGCCAGCAGTTACGGCTACAAGGATTATGGCTACACCTTC. It encodes CASSYGYKDYGYTF.

The chain is built from TRBV2 and TRBJ2-1, with 10 nucleotides matching TRBD1. The CDR3 is 18 residues long. Trimming cost V 2 bases and J 7 bases; bases outside gene matches: 14. Per germline, CDR1 SNHLY and CDR2 FYNNEI. In nucleotides, the CDR3 is TGTGCCAGCAGTGAACCCGAACTGGGGGACAGGGGTATGAATGAGCAGTTCTTC. Protein: CASSEPELGDRGMNEQFF. The variable domain in full, with the rest retrieved from reference TRBV2 and TRBJ2-1, is EPEVTQTPSHQVTQMGQEVILRCVPISNHLYFYWYRQILGQKVEFLVSFYNNEISEKSEIFDDQFSVERPDGSNFTLKIRSTKLEDSAMYFCASSEPELGDRGMNEQFFGPGTRLTVL.